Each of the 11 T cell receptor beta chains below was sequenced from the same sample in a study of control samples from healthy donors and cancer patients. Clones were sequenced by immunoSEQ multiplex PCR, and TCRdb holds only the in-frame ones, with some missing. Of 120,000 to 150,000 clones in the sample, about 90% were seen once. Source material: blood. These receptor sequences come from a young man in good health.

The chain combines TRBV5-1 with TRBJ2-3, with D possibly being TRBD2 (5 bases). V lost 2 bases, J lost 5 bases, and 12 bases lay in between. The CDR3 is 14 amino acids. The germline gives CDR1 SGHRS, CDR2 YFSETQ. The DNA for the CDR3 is TGCGCCAGCAGCTTACACGGGGTTAAAGATACGCAGTATTTT. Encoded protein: CASSLHGVKDTQYF.

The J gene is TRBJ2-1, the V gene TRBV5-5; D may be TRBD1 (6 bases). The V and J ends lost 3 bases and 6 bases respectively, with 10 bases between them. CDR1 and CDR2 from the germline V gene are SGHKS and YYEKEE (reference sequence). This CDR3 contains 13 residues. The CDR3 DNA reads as TGTGCCAGCAGCTGGGGGCCGGGCAATGAGCAGTTCTTC. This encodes CASSWGPGNEQFF.

CDR3 region: CSVSGVNQPQHF. As DNA, the CDR3 is TGCAGCGTCTCAGGGGTCAATCAGCCCCAGCATTTT. J is TRBJ1-5 and V is TRBV29-1, with D perhaps TRBD1 (6 bases). The CDR3 is 12 amino acids. CDR1 SQVTM and CDR2 ANQGSEA come from the germline V gene. V was clipped by 6 bases and J by 3 bases, with 9 bases between them.

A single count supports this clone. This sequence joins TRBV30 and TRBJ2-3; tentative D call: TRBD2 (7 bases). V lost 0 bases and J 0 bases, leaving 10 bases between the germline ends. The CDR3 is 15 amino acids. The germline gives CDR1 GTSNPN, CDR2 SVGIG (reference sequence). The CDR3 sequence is CAWSVWGGSTDTQYF. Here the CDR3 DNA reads TGTGCCTGGAGTGTATGGGGGGGCAGCACAGATACGCAGTATTTT.

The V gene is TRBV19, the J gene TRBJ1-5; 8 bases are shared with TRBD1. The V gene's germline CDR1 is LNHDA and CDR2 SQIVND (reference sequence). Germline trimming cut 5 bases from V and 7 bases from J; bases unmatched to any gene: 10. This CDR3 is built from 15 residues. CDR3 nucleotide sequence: TGTGCCAGTAGTCCGCTTGGACAGGGAAGACAGCCCCAGCATTTT. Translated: CASSPLGQGRQPQHF. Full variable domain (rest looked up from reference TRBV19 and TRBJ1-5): DGGITQSPKYLFRKEGQNVTLSCEQNLNHDAMYWYRQDPGQGLRLIYYSQIVNDFQKGDIAEGYSVSREKKESFPLTVTSAQKNPTAFYLCASSPLGQGRQPQHFGDGTRLSIL.

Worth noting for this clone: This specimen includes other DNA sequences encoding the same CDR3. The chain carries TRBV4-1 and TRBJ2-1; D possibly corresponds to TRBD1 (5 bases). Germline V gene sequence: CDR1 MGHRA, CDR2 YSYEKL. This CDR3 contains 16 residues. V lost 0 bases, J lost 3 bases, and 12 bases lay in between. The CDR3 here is CASSQEGQGNYNEQFF. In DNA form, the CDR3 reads TGCGCCAGCAGCCAAGAAGGGCAGGGAAACTACAATGAGCAGTTCTTC.

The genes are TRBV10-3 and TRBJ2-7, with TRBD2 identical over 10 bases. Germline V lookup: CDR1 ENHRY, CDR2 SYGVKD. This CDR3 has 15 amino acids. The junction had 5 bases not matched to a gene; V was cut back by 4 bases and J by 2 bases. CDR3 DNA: TGTGCCATCAGTGGACTAGCGGGCCCGACCTACGAGCAGTACTTC. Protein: CAISGLAGPTYEQYF.

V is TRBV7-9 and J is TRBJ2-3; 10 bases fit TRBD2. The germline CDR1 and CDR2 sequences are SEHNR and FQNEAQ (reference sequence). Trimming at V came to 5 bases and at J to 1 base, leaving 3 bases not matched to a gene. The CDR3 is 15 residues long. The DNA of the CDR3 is TGTGCCAGCAGCCCGACTAGCGGGCGCACAGATACGCAGTATTTT. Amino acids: CASSPTSGRTDTQYF. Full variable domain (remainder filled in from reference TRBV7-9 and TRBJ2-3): DTGVSQNPRHKITKRGQNVTFRCDPISEHNRLYWYRQTLGQGPEFLTYFQNEAQLEKSRLLSDRFSAERPKGSFSTLEIQRTEQGDSAMYLCASSPTSGRTDTQYFGPGTRLTVL.

The CDR3 DNA is TGTGCCAGCAGCTTACAGGGAGTTGAACAGCCCCAGCATTTT. Protein: CASSLQGVEQPQHF. The rearrangement joins TRBV5-4 to TRBJ1-5; TRBD1 is a possible D gene (6 bases). Trimming shortened V by 2 bases and J by 7 bases, and 13 bases separated the two germline ends. Germline CDR1 is SGHNT and CDR2 is YYREEE (reference sequence). The CDR3 covers 14 residues.

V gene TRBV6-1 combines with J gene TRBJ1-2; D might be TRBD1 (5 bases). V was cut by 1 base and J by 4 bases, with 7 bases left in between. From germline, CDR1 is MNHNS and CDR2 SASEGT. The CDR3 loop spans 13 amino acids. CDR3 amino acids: CASSEGGVYGYTF. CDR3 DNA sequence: TGTGCCAGCAGTGAAGGGGGGGTCTATGGCTACACCTTC.

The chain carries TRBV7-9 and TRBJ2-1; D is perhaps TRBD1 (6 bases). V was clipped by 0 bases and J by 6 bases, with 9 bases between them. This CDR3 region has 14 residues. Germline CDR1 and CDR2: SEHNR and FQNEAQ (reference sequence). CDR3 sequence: CASSLARQVNEQFF. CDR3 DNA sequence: TGTGCCAGCAGCTTAGCCCGACAGGTCAATGAGCAGTTCTTC.